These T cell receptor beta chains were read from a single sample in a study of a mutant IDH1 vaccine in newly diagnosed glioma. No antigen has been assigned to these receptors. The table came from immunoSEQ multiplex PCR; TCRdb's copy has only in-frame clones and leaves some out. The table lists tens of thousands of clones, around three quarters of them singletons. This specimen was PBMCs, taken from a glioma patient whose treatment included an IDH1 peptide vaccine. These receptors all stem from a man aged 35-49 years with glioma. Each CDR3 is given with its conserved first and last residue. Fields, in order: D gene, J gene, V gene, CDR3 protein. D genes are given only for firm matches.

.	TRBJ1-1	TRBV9	CASSVLPRTENTEAFF
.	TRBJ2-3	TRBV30	CAWTHRATDTQYF
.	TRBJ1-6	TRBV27	CASKDGGLNSPLHF
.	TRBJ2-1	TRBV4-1	CASSQEGILAAYNEQFF
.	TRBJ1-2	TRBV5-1	CASRGGNYGYTF
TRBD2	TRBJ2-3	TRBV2	CASRSGGINTQYF
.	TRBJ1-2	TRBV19	CASSTLSGYTF
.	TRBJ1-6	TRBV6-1	CASSVGNILEGSPLHF
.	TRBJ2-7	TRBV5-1	CASSLVDGTRGEQYF
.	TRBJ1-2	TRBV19	CASSIQGTLYGYTF
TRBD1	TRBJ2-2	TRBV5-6	CASSFDRGLFNTGELFF
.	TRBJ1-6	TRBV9	CASSVDAGPPLHF
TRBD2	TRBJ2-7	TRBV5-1	CASSLVIAGGGEQYF
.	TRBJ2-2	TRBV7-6	CASSLWAGELFF
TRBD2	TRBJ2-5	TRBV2	CASSPLRGGDQYF
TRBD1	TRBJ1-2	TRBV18	CASSRTGAPFPNYGYTF
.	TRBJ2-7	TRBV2	CASSRGSYEQYF
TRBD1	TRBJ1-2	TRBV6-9	CASEAGGRASYGYTF
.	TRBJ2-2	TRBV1	CTSSQEVAGGTGELFF
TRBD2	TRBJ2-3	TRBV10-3	CAIRNIAGAGADTQYF
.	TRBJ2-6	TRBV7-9	CASSLRDPGANVLTF
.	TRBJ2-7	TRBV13	CASSSGPGSFDEQYF
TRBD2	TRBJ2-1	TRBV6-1	CASSASGGSYNEQFF
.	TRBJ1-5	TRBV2	CASSVNQPQHF
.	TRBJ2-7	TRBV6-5	CASSYSISGSEGEQYF
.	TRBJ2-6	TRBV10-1	CASSGSGPGANVLTF
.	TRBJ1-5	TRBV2	CASSEWGGNQPQHF
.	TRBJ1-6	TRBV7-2	CASSLATARYLHF
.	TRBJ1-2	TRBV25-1	CASSEPGRTGYTF
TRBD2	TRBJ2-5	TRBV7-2	CASSLMGGETQYF
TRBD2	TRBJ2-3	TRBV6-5	CASRVAGSQDTQYF